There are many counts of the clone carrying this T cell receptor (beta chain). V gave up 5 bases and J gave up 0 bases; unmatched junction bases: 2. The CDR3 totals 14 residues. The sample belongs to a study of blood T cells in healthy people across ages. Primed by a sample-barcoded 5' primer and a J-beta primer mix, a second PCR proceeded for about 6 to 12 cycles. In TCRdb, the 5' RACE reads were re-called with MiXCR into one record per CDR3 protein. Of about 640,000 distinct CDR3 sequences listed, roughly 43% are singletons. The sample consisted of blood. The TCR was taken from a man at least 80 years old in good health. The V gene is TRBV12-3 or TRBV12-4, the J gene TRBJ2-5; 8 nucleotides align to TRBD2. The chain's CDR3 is CASSGLAYQETQYF. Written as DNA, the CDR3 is TGTGCCAGCAGTGGACTAGCTTACCAAGAGACCCAGTACTTC.